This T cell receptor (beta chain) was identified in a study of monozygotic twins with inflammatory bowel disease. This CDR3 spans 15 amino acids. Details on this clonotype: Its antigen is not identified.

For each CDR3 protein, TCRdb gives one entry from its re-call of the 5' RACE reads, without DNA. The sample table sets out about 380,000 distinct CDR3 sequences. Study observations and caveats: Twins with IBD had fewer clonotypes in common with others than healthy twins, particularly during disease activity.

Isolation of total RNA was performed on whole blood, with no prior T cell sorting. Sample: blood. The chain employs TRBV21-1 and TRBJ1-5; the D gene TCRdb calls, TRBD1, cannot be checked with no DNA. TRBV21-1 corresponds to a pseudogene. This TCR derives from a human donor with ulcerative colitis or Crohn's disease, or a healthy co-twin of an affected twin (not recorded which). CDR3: CASSKDRVKGQPQHF.